The present T cell receptor (beta chain) was sequenced within a study of cytomegalovirus exposure and HLA in healthy donors. Study summary: Counted in an early data release were roughly 87 million unique TCRs from HLA-typed donors.

Study-level findings and limits: Fewer N-insertions (relative to the roughly 720-donor mean) were reportedly seen in an Asian-associated ancestry cluster in a later analysis.

In the case of this clone: The antigen is not known.

The primer mix had 60 Vbeta and 13 Jbeta primers. TCRdb's copy holds only in-frame clones and misses some; the assay was immunoSEQ multiplex PCR. The sample has under 70,000 clones. Germline CDR1 reads SGHVS; CDR2 reads FNYEAQ. The V and J ends lost 5 bases and 0 bases respectively, with 12 bases between them. The CDR3 totals 15 residues. The rearrangement uses TRBV7-6 and TRBJ2-3; D may be TRBD1 (5 bases). This clonotype was sampled from a woman under 30 in good health and CMV-seronegative. What was sequenced was PBMCs. CDR3 region: CASSLQETSTDTQYF. CDR3 in DNA: TGTGCCAGCAGCCTACAGGAGACTAGCACAGATACGCAGTATTTT. The variable domain in full, completed from reference TRBV7-6 and TRBJ2-3, reads GAGVSQSPRYKVTKRGQDVALRCDPISGHVSLYWYRQALGQGPEFLTYFNYEAQQDKSGLPNDRFSAERPEGSISTLTIQRTEQRDSAMYRCASSLQETSTDTQYFGPGTRLTVL.